This T cell receptor (beta chain) was found in a study of blood T cells in healthy people across ages. Trimming took 2 bases from V and 8 from J, leaving 24 bases between them. The CDR3 loop spans 17 amino acids. The second PCR ran about 6 to 11 cycles with a sample-barcoded 5' primer and J-beta primers. TCRdb fed the 5' RACE reads into MiXCR, producing one record per CDR3 protein. The sample includes some 760,000 distinct CDR3 sequences, 25% seen only once; the top ten take roughly a tenth. These sequences were also reported in another study, on T cells of mothers and their children.

The specimen was blood. This sequence originates from a boy aged 5 to 17 in good health. V and J are TRBV12-3 or TRBV12-4 and TRBJ1-2; a weak D match, TRBD1 (6 bases). The CDR3 here is CASSLNRAAPPGGGYTF. For the CDR3, the DNA is TGTGCCAGCAGTTTAAACAGGGCGGCCCCGCCGGGTGGAGGCTACACCTTC.